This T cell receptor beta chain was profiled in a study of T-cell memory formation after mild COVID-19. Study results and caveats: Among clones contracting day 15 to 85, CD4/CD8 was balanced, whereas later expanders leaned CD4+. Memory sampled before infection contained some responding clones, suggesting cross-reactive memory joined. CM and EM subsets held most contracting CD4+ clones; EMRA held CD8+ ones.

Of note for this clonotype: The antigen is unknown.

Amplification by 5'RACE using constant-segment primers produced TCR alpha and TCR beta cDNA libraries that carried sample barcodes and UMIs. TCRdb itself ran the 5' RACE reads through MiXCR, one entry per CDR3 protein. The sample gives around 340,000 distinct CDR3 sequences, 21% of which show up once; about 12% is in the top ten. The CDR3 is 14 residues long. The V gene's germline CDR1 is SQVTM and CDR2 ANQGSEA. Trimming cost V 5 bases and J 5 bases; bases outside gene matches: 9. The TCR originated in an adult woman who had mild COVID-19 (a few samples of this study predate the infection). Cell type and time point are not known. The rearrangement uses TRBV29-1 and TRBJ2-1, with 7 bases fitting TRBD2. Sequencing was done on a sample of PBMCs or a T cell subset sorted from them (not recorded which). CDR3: CSVYLAETHNEQFF. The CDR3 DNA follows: TGCAGCGTTTATCTAGCGGAAACCCACAATGAGCAGTTCTTC.